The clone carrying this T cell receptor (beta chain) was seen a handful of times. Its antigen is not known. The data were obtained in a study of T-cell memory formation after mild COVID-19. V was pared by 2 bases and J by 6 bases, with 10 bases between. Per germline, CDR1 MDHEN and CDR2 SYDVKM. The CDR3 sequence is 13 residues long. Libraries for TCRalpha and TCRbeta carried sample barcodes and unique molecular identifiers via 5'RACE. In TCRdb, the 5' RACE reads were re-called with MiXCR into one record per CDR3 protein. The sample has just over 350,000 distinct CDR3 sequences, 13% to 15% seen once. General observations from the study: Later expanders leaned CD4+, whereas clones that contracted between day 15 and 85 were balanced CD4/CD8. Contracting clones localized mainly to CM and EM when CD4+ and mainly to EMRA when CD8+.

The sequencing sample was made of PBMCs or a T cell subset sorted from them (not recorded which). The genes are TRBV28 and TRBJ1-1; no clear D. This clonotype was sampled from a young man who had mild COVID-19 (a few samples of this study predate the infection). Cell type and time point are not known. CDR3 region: CASSLVRKPEAFF. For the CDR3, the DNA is TGTGCCAGCAGTTTAGTCCGCAAACCTGAAGCTTTCTTT.